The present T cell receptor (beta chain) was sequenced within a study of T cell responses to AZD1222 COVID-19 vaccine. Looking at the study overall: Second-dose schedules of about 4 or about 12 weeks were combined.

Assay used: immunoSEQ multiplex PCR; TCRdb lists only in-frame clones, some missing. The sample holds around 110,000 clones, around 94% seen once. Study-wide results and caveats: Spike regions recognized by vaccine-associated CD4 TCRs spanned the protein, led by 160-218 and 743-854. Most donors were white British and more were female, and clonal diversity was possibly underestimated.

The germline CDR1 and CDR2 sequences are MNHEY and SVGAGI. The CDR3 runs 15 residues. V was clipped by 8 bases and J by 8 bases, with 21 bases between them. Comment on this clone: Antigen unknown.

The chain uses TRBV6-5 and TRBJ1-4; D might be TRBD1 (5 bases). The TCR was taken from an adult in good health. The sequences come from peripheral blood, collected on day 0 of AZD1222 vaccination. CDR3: CASLDLGRGDEKLFF. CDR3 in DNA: TGTGCCAGCTTGGATTTGGGTAGGGGTGACGAAAAACTGTTTTTT.